A single sample gave rise to the 5 T cell receptor beta chains below, sequenced in a study of a mutant IDH1 vaccine in newly diagnosed glioma (dated by TCRdb to the early 2020s). In light of the paper, this sample's time point label describes: week 35, safety follow-up. A 20-mer mutant IDH1 peptide at 300 micrograms in Montanide made up each vaccine dose, which was injected subcutaneously together with topical imiquimod. Libraries were made using the immunoSEQ multiplex PCR assay. TCRdb obtained this table from immuneACCESS and retained in-frame rearrangements with V and J assigned. These tables miss some clones; where compared with another copy, unresolved V genes account for less than half of the shortfall, and the remainder is unexplained. Counted in this sample were tens of thousands of clones; 84% of them appeared once. Under 4.5% of the sample rests with the top ten. These receptors' targets are unknown.

The specimen comprised PBMCs, sampled from a glioma patient whose treatment included an IDH1 peptide vaccine. The receptors shown here come from a woman aged 18-29 years with glioma.

The J gene is TRBJ2-5, the V gene TRBV6-1; 10 bases agree with TRBD2. The V gene end was trimmed by 6 bases and the J gene end by 5 bases; junction bases not matched to a gene: 3. Germline V CDR1 and CDR2: MNHNS, SASEGT. The CDR3 consists of 13 residues. The DNA for the CDR3 is TGTGCCAGCAGCCGTAGCGGGAGGGAGACCCAGTACTTC. Its translation is CASSRSGRETQYF.

The chain is built from TRBV5-6 and TRBJ1-2; D is unclear. The CDR3 has 14 amino acids. The germline CDR1 and CDR2 sequences are SGHDT and YYEEEE. V was cut by 0 bases and J by 6 bases, with 12 bases left in between. CDR3 nucleotide sequence: TGTGCCAGCAGCTTGGGCCGATATAGTAATGGCTACACCTTC. This encodes CASSLGRYSNGYTF. Supplemented by reference TRBV5-6 and TRBJ1-2, the full variable domain reads DAGVTQSPTHLIKTRGQQVTLRCSPKSGHDTVSWYQQALGQGPQFIFQYYEEEERQRGNFPDRFSGHQFPNYSSELNVNALLLGDSALYLCASSLGRYSNGYTFGSGTRLTVV.

This sequence joins TRBV2 and TRBJ2-1; either TRBD1 or TRBD2 may supply D (5 bases each). The CDR3 consists of 15 residues. Germline V gives CDR1 SNHLY, CDR2 FYNNEI. Trimming took 2 bases from V and 8 from J, leaving 16 bases between them. The CDR3 loop is CASSELRGLPDEQFF. The DNA for the CDR3 is TGTGCCAGCAGTGAACTGAGGGGTTTACCCGATGAGCAGTTCTTC.

The CDR3 loop reads CASSTRQGRNTEAFF. CDR3 sequence (DNA): TGCGCCAGCAGCACGAGACAGGGGAGGAACACTGAAGCTTTCTTT. The V and J genes are TRBV5-1 and TRBJ1-1, with 8 bases matching TRBD1. The CDR3 loop spans 15 amino acids. V lost 4 bases, J lost 1 base, and 6 bases stayed unmatched. Germline CDR1 is SGHRS and CDR2 is YFSETQ.

The chain employs TRBV27 and TRBJ2-5; tentative D call: TRBD2 (7 bases). Trimming stripped 7 bases from V and 1 base from J, with 13 bases between. Germline V CDR1 and CDR2: MNHEY, SMNVEV (reference sequence). CDR3 length equals 14 residues. The CDR3: CASNRGGIQETQYF. In nucleotides, the CDR3 is TGTGCCAGCAATAGGGGGGGTATCCAAGAGACCCAGTACTTC.